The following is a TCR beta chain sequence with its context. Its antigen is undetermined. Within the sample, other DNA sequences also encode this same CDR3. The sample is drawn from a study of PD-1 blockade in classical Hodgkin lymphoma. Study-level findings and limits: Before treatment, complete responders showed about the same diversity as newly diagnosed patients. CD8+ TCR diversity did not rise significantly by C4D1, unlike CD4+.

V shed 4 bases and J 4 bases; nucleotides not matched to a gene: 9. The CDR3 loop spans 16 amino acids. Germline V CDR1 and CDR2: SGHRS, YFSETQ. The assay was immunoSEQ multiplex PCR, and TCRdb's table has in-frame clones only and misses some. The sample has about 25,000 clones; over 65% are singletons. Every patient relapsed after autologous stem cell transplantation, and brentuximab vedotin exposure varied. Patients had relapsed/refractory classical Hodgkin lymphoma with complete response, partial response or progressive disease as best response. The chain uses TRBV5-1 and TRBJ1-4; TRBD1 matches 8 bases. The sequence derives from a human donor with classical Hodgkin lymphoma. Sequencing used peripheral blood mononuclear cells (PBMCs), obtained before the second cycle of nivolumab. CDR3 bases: TGCGCCAGCAGCCAGCAGGGGGCCGGGGTTAATGAAAAACTGTTTTTT. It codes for CASSQQGAGVNEKLFF.